A single T cell receptor (beta chain) is shown here with its context. This sample stems from a study of blood T cell repertoires in COVID-19. The overall study: Sources were T cells, B-cell-depleted T cells, or PBMCs; the material itself was cDNA or gDNA.

Participants reported their clinical history, and cohort assignment relied on those reports. Per the study methods: Scientists estimated how many nucleated cells there were by amplifying reference gene primers. Clones were sequenced by immunoSEQ multiplex PCR, and TCRdb holds only the in-frame ones, with some missing. V, J and clone size derive from that table, while D and trimming were established from the DNA sequence. The data show hundreds of thousands of clones, about nine tenths seen once. The sequenced sample was PBMCs or T cells enriched from blood (not recorded which). This TCR derives from a woman aged 18 to 35 who had recovered from COVID-19.

This CDR3 is CASTAQSSNTEAFF. CDR3 nucleotide sequence: TGTGCCAGCACCGCACAGAGCTCGAACACTGAAGCTTTCTTT. This chain links TRBV6-5 with TRBJ1-1; D remains unclear. V lost 7 bases and J lost 1, with 13 bases in between. The CDR3 contains 14 residues. Per germline, CDR1 MNHEY and CDR2 SVGAGI.